This TCR beta chain came from a study of T-cell reconstitution after alpha-beta-depleted transplantation in children. The TCRbeta library was prepared with unique molecular identifiers. TCRdb re-derived calls from the PCR reads in MiXCR, one entry per CDR3 protein. The sample consists of around 960,000 distinct CDR3 sequences, about 29% of them appearing once. This clonotype was seen a handful of times. This CDR3 comprises 16 residues. Trimming stripped 0 bases from V and 2 bases from J, with 14 bases between. Germline loops: CDR1 ENHRY, CDR2 SYGVKD. Sequences were derived from PBMCs, mostly from graft donor cells, sampled 360 days after TCRalphabeta/CD19-depleted stem cell transplant. This chain uses TRBV10-3 with TRBJ2-7; D is perhaps TRBD2 (6 bases). The origin of this receptor is a boy younger than two who had a stem cell transplant for SCID, so the T cells may come from the graft donor. The CDR3 DNA reads as TGTGCCATCAGTGAGTCACCCCTGTGGGGGGCCTACGAGCAGTACTTC. It translates to CAISESPLWGAYEQYF.